The TCR beta chain described here comes from a study of graft-versus-host responses after intestinal transplantation. Notes on this clone: The antigen is unknown.

Measured with immunoSEQ multiplex PCR; TCRdb has only the in-frame clones, and not every one. The sample holds about 35,000 clones, about 93% seen once. The CDR3 contains 15 residues. CDR1 is LNHDA and CDR2 is SQIVND in the germline V gene (reference sequence). V shed 5 bases and J shed 4 bases, with 17 bases lying between them. This TCR came from a human donor who was the organ donor for an intestinal transplant. Sequencing used unstimulated CD8+ T cells sorted from spleen or lymph node cells, obtained before transplant. This chain connects TRBV19 to TRBJ1-2; D is possibly TRBD1 (6 bases). In nucleotides, the CDR3 is TGTGCCAGTAGTCCCTCCGGGACAAGTAGCTATGGCTACACCTTC. It specifies CASSPSGTSSYGYTF.